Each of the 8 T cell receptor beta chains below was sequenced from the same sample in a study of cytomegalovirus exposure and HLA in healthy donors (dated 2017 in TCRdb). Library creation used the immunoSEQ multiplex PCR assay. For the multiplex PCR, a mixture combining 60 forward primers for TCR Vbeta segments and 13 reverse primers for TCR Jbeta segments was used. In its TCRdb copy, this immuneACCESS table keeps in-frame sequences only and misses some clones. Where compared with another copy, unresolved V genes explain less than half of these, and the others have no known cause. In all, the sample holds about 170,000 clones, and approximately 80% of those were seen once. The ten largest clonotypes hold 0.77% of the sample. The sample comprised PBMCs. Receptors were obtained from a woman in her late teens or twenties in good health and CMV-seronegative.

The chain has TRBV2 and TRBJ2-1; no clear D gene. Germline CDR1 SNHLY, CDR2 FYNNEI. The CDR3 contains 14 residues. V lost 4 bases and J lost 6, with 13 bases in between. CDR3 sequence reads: CASSVLSPPNEQFF. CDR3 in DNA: TGTGCCAGCAGTGTCTTATCCCCCCCCAATGAGCAGTTCTTC. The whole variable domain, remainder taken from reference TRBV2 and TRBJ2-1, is EPEVTQTPSHQVTQMGQEVILRCVPISNHLYFYWYRQILGQKVEFLVSFYNNEISEKSEIFDDQFSVERPDGSNFTLKIRSTKLEDSAMYFCASSVLSPPNEQFFGPGTRLTVL.

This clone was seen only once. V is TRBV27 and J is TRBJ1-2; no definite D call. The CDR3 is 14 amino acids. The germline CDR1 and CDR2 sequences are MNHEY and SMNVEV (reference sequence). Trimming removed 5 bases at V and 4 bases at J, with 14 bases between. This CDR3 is CASSPTELGYGYTF. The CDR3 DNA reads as TGTGCCAGCAGTCCGACTGAGCTAGGCTATGGCTACACCTTC.

CDR3: CASSPVRTGENIQYF. DNA of the CDR3: TGTGCCAGCAGTCCGGTCAGGACAGGAGAAAACATTCAGTACTTC. This chain uses TRBV2 with TRBJ2-4, with 7 bases identical to TRBD1. V shed 5 bases and J 5 bases; nucleotides not matched to a gene: 9. CDR3 length: 15 residues. Looked up from germline, CDR1 is SNHLY and CDR2 is FYNNEI.

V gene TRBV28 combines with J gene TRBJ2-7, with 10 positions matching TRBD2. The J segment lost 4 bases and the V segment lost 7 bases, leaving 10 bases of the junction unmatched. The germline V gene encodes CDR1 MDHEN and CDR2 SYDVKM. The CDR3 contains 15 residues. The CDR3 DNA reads TGTGCCAGCAAAGGCGGAGGGACTAGCGAATACGAGCAGTACTTC. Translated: CASKGGGTSEYEQYF.

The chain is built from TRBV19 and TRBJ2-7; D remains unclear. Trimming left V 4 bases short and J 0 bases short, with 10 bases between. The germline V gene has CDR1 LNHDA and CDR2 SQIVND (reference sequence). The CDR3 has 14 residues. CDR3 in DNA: TGTGCCAGTAGTACTCGACTGAGCTCCTACGAGCAGTACTTC. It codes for CASSTRLSSYEQYF. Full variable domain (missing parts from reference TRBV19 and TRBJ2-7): DGGITQSPKYLFRKEGQNVTLSCEQNLNHDAMYWYRQDPGQGLRLIYYSQIVNDFQKGDIAEGYSVSREKKESFPLTVTSAQKNPTAFYLCASSTRLSSYEQYFGPGTRLTVT.

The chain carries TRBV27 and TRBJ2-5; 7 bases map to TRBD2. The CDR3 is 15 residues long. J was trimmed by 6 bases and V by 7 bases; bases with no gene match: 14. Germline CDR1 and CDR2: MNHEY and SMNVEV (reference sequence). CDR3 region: CASKNEGGAGQTQYF. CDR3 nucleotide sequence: TGTGCCAGCAAAAATGAGGGTGGAGCGGGACAGACCCAGTACTTC.

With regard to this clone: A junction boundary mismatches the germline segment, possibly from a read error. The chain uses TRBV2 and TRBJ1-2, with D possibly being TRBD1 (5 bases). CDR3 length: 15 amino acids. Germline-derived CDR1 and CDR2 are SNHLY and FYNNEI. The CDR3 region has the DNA TGTGCCAGCAGGGAAGACAGAGAACAAAACTATGGCTACACCTTC. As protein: CASREDREQNYGYTF.

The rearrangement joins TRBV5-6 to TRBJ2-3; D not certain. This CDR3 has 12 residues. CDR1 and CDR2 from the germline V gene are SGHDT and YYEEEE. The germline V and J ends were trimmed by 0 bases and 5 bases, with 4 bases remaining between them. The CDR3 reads CASSLAVDTQYF. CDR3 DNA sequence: TGTGCCAGCAGCTTGGCGGTAGATACGCAGTATTTT.